This T cell receptor (beta chain) was sequenced during a study of shared clonotypes between healthy human individuals. In the study overall: The donors, a couple of women and a few men, were aged 18 to 49.

The germline V gene has CDR1 SGHRS and CDR2 YFSETQ. The CDR3 covers 14 residues. V lost 3 bases and J lost 6, with 14 bases in between. A CD45RA+ naive subset and a CD45RA-negative memory subset were split from CD4+ cells. Measured with immunoSEQ multiplex PCR; TCRdb has only the in-frame clones, and not every one. This table holds about 2.3 million clones, 85% to 95% found once. The sequencing input was naive CD4+ T cells from PBMCs. Subset specified: CD45RA+ positively selected. The chain combines TRBV5-1 with TRBJ2-3, with D possibly TRBD2 on 6 matching bases. This clonotype was obtained from a man between 18 and 35 years old in good health. Some clones in this sample may be carry-over from other donors' samples. DNA for the CDR3: TGCGCCAGCAGCTCCCCGGGAGTTAGGGATACGCAGTATTTT. Translating it yields CASSSPGVRDTQYF. The variable domain in full, with the rest retrieved from reference TRBV5-1 and TRBJ2-3, is KAGVTQTPRYLIKTRGQQVTLSCSPISGHRSVSWYQQTPGQGLQFLFEYFSETQRNKGNFPGRFSGRQFSNSRSEMNVSTLELGDSALYLCASSSPGVRDTQYFGPGTRLTVL.